These T cell receptor beta chains were read from a single sample in a study of T-cell memory formation after mild COVID-19. From the 5' RACE reads, TCRdb called clonotypes with MiXCR, one entry per CDR3 protein. The sample lists approximately 350,000 distinct CDR3 sequences; over 10% were seen once. The specimen was PBMCs or a T cell subset sorted from them (not recorded which). The receptors were gathered from a man between 18 and 29 years old who had mild COVID-19 (a few samples of this study predate the infection). Cell type and time point are not known. The conserved cysteine and the conserved F or W are not part of the CDR3 here.

TRBJ2-1 | TRBV12-3/TRBV12-4 | ASWELGVSWNEQF
TRBJ2-1 | TRBV6-5 | ASRGDRVNNEQF
TRBJ1-5 | TRBV2 | ASSVRQLQPQH
TRBJ2-1 | TRBV5-1 | ASSLGGGGERYNEQF
TRBJ1-6 | TRBV10-3 | AISGSANSPLH
TRBJ2-6 | TRBV12-3/TRBV12-4 | ASSETGRAGANVLT
TRBJ1-5 | TRBV12-3/TRBV12-4 | ASSLKGQGNQPQH
TRBJ1-6 | TRBV2 | ASSDQGFSFTLH
TRBJ2-2 | TRBV4-3 | ASSQLTGGAIGGELF
TRBJ2-1 | TRBV7-2 | ASSLLPGSNEQF
TRBJ2-5 | TRBV5-1 | ASRPWTAEETQY
TRBJ2-7 | TRBV11-2 | ASSFGQRGSYEQY
TRBJ2-5 | TRBV7-2 | ASSGGYQETQY
TRBJ2-7 | TRBV7-2 | ASSLGQGANH
TRBJ2-1 | TRBV29-1 | SVAQGASSYNEQF
TRBJ2-7 | TRBV7-9 | ASRDPRGPYYEQY
TRBJ2-7 | TRBV7-6 | ASSPDRYEQY
TRBJ2-3 | TRBV7-9 | ASSFRQTDTQY
TRBJ1-1 | TRBV20-1 | SASQRIRTEAF
TRBJ2-3 | TRBV3-1 | ASSLRQGRADTQY
TRBJ2-5 | TRBV5-1 | ASSFAGGESETQY
TRBJ2-5 | TRBV5-1 | ASSLDGAFQETQY
TRBJ2-6 | TRBV4-3 | ASSQVVSASGANVLT
TRBJ1-5 | TRBV5-1 | ASSLATGSEPQH
TRBJ2-5 | TRBV29-1 | SVEPIEETQY
TRBJ2-2 | TRBV9 | ASSSGLGSTGELF
TRBJ1-5 | TRBV24-1 | ATSESGRSNQPQH
TRBJ1-1 | TRBV7-2 | ASSLVHRLVNTEAF
TRBJ2-7 | TRBV7-2 | ASSLTRGGLEQY
TRBJ1-3 | TRBV5-1 | ASSEGVNSGNTIY
TRBJ1-2 | TRBV5-1 | ASSPKGQGGGYT
TRBJ1-2 | TRBV7-2 | ASSLGAGTTYT
TRBJ2-2 | TRBV5-1 | ASSRGKEAGELF
TRBJ1-2 | TRBV10-3 | AISETGGGSYT
TRBJ2-5 | TRBV6-5 | ASRAGVVQY
TRBJ2-2 | TRBV5-1 | ASSRQGGAGELF
TRBJ1-1 | TRBV2 | ASKIDRLNTEAF
TRBJ2-7 | TRBV7-9 | ASSSYRQGSYEQY
TRBJ1-1 | TRBV7-2 | ASSRRTVADTEAF
TRBJ2-7 | TRBV30 | AWSAPGRDYEQY
TRBJ2-1 | TRBV7-2 | ASSLNQPIGYNEQF
TRBJ1-1 | TRBV5-1 | ASSWTGSTEAF
TRBJ2-7 | TRBV4-2 | ASSPSRGEAATYEQY
TRBJ2-3 | TRBV7-9 | ASSPDADTQY
TRBJ1-6 | TRBV12-3/TRBV12-4 | ASSLGSHRGGSPLH
TRBJ1-6 | TRBV7-2 | ASSLNRVNNSPLH
TRBJ2-3 | TRBV7-2 | ASSFNSGGHDTQY
TRBJ2-3 | TRBV4-3 | ASSLGTSGSNTYTQY
TRBJ2-3 | TRBV2 | ASSGDTTDTQY
TRBJ2-2 | TRBV7-2 | ASSPRPTSGAWGGELF
TRBJ2-3 | TRBV11-3 | ASNTSHGTGSPTDALTDTQY
TRBJ2-3 | TRBV4-1 | ASRRTPAWGSTDTQY
TRBJ1-1 | TRBV5-1 | ASSLASWRDNTEAF
TRBJ1-2 | TRBV14 | ASSQGLDTTFT
TRBJ1-2 | TRBV20-1 | SARVFATGGNGYT
TRBJ1-1 | TRBV18 | ASSPDRRDEAF
TRBJ1-5 | TRBV12-3/TRBV12-4 | ASSSSGTRQPQH
TRBJ1-5 | TRBV7-9 | ASSPLGDWGRNQPQH